These T cell receptor beta chains were read from a single sample in a study of T cell responses to AZD1222 COVID-19 vaccine. The repertoire was sequenced with immunoSEQ multiplex PCR; TCRdb's copy has only in-frame clones and lacks some. The sample includes some 250,000 clones, around 92% of them seen just once. The input for sequencing was peripheral blood, taken 28 days after the second AZD1222 dose. These receptors were obtained from an adult who received the AZD1222 COVID-19 vaccine. Each CDR3 is given with its conserved first and last residue. A D gene is named only where the DNA matches it firmly. The listing skips clone size in some rows; elsewhere it reads once, few, many or a size class.

V gene,J gene,D gene,clone size,CDR3 DNA,CDR3 protein
TRBV27,TRBJ2-1,TRBD2,-,TGTGCCAGCATTAGAGTGACTAGCGGGAGTGGTAATGAGCAGTTCTTC,CASIRVTSGSGNEQFF
TRBV28,TRBJ1-3,-,-,TGTGCCAGCAGCTTATTTCTTCGGGGAACTGGAAACACCATATATTTT,CASSLFLRGTGNTIYF
TRBV19,TRBJ1-2,-,-,TGTGCCAGTAGGTTGGAGACTAACTATGGCTACACCTTC,CASRLETNYGYTF
TRBV27,TRBJ1-5,-,-,TGTGCCAGCAGGCACACGGGGGGCAATCAGCCCCAGCATTTT,CASRHTGGNQPQHF
TRBV27,TRBJ1-2,-,-,TGTGCCAGCAGTTTATCCCCCTTCTATGGCTACACCTTC,CASSLSPFYGYTF
TRBV6-2/TRBV6-3,TRBJ1-1,-,-,TGTGCCAGCAGTTACTCCTCCGGCAGAGGCACTGAAGCTTTCTTT,CASSYSSGRGTEAFF
TRBV28,TRBJ1-1,TRBD1,-,TGTGCCAGCAGCGGACCAACCGGGACAGTTAACACTGAAGCTTTCTTT,CASSGPTGTVNTEAFF
TRBV6-5,TRBJ1-5,TRBD1,-,TGTGCCAGCAGAGGACAGGTTTATAGCAATCAGCCCCAGCATTTT,CASRGQVYSNQPQHF
TRBV18,TRBJ2-1,-,-,TGTGCCAGCTCAACGAAGGGGGGGAGAAATGAGCAGTTCTTC,CASSTKGGRNEQFF
TRBV6-5,TRBJ2-3,-,-,TGTGCCAGCAGTCCGACCGTTGGGCCCACAGATACGCAGTATTTT,CASSPTVGPTDTQYF
TRBV5-4,TRBJ1-2,TRBD1,-,TGTGCCAGCAGCTTGGGAGGGGACAGAGCCTATGGCTACACCTTC,CASSLGGDRAYGYTF
TRBV7-3,TRBJ1-1,-,once,TGTGCCAGCAGGCCCAACGACGAGAACACTGAAGCTTTCTTT,CASRPNDENTEAFF
TRBV19,TRBJ2-7,-,once,TGTGCCAGTAACCCCTTCGGGTGGGACTGGCCAAGCGAGCAGTACTTC,CASNPFGWDWPSEQYF
TRBV14,TRBJ2-7,-,-,TGTGCCAGCAGCCAATCGGGCGGGGGCAAGCAGTACTTC,CASSQSGGGKQYF
TRBV27,TRBJ2-7,-,-,TGTGCCAGCAGTGTCACCCTCTCACCCCACGAGCAGTACTTC,CASSVTLSPHEQYF
TRBV10-1,TRBJ2-7,TRBD2,-,TGCGCCAGCAGCCAGTCGGGGGGTTCCTACGAGCAGTACTTC,CASSQSGGSYEQYF
TRBV7-2,TRBJ1-5,TRBD1,once,TGTGCCAGCAGCGAAAGGGGGCCCCAGCCCCAGCATTTT,CASSERGPQPQHF
TRBV3-1/TRBV3-2,TRBJ2-1,-,-,TGTGCCAGCAGCCAAGATCCTGACACCTACAATGAGCAGTTCTTC,CASSQDPDTYNEQFF
TRBV19,TRBJ2-7,-,-,TGTGCCAGTAGTAGTGGCGGAGTGAGCTCCTACGAGCAGTACTTC,CASSSGGVSSYEQYF
TRBV12-3/TRBV12-4,TRBJ1-2,TRBD1,-,TGTGCCAGCAGTTTTTACAGGGGATACGGCTACACCTTC,CASSFYRGYGYTF
TRBV27,TRBJ2-7,TRBD1,-,TGTGCCAGCAGTCCGGACAGGGTAAGGTACGAGCAGTACTTC,CASSPDRVRYEQYF
TRBV7-2,TRBJ1-5,TRBD1,-,TGTGCCAGCAGCTCGATGGGCCGGAACAGGGGAGGCAATCAGCCCCAGCATTTT,CASSSMGRNRGGNQPQHF
TRBV29-1,TRBJ2-7,-,-,TGCAGCGCGGAGAGGGGGTCGGGCGAGCAGTACTTC,CSAERGSGEQYF
TRBV28,TRBJ2-1,-,-,TGTGCCAGCATCCCAGGGGGGGGCTACAATGAGCAGTTCTTC,CASIPGGGYNEQFF
TRBV6-6,TRBJ2-1,-,-,TGTGCCAGCACCAAGTGGGACATGAACAATGAGCAGTTCTTC,CASTKWDMNNEQFF
TRBV15,TRBJ2-5,-,-,TGTGCCACCCGTCCCGCAGAGTACCAAGAGACCCAGTACTTC,CATRPAEYQETQYF
TRBV18,TRBJ1-1,-,-,TGTGCCAGCTCACGTTTACAAGCGGGCACTGAAGCTTTCTTT,CASSRLQAGTEAFF
TRBV6-2/TRBV6-3,TRBJ1-1,-,-,TGTGCCAGCAGTTACTCCGGGGGCGAGGCTTTCTTT,CASSYSGGEAFF
TRBV27,TRBJ1-6,-,-,TGTGCCAGCAGTCTAGGGGCGGGGGCGCTTTACTCACCCCTCCACTTT,CASSLGAGALYSPLHF
TRBV2,TRBJ1-2,TRBD1,once,TGTGCCACCAGGGGGCGGCCCCCCTATGGCTACACCTTC,CATRGRPPYGYTF
TRBV5-6,TRBJ1-1,TRBD1,-,TGTGCCAGCAGCACTGGACAGGGCATCATGAACACTGAAGCTTTCTTT,CASSTGQGIMNTEAFF
TRBV7-2,TRBJ2-3,-,-,TGTGCCAGCAGCTCGCCCATTCCGGGCTCCGCAGATACGCAGTATTTT,CASSSPIPGSADTQYF
TRBV3-1/TRBV3-2,TRBJ2-7,-,-,TGTGCCAGCAGCCAAAGGGCTAGCGCAAACTACGAGCAGTACTTC,CASSQRASANYEQYF
TRBV28,TRBJ2-7,-,-,TGTGCCAGCAGTTTACCCGGTTCGAACTACTACGAGCAGTACTTC,CASSLPGSNYYEQYF
TRBV4-1,TRBJ1-2,-,-,TGCGCCAGCAGCCAAGAACCCGGCAGGGTTGGTGGCTACACCTTC,CASSQEPGRVGGYTF
TRBV5-4,TRBJ2-7,TRBD2,-,TGTGCCAGCAGCTACCCTAGCGGGAGCTCCTACGAGCAGTACTTC,CASSYPSGSSYEQYF
TRBV7-8,TRBJ2-5,-,-,TGTGCCAGCAGCTTAGTTGGGCGGAAACAAGAGACCCAGTACTTC,CASSLVGRKQETQYF
TRBV15,TRBJ1-1,TRBD1,-,TGTGCCACCAGCAGGGGGACAGGGGACACTGAAGCTTTCTTT,CATSRGTGDTEAFF
TRBV3-1/TRBV3-2,TRBJ2-3,TRBD2,-,TGTGCCAGCAGCACTAGCGGGGGGGTCACAGATACGCAGTATTTT,CASSTSGGVTDTQYF
TRBV2,TRBJ2-7,-,-,TGTGCCAGCAGTGTCCGGTATGACGAGCAGTACTTC,CASSVRYDEQYF
TRBV6-6,TRBJ1-1,-,-,TGTGCCAGCAGTCGAAGTTCGGGACGGAAGAACACTGAAGCTTTCTTT,CASSRSSGRKNTEAFF
TRBV2,TRBJ1-2,-,once,TGTGCCAGCAGTCCCACAGGGAACGGTGGCTACACCTTC,CASSPTGNGGYTF